This T cell receptor (beta chain) appears in the sequencing data of a study of technical replicates of blood from a handful of donors. Germline V gene lookup returns CDR1 LGHNA and CDR2 YSLEER. Trimming removed 4 bases from V and 5 bases from J, with 11 bases in between. The CDR3 is 14 amino acids. Generated by immunoSEQ multiplex PCR, the TCRdb table keeps only in-frame clones and is missing some. The sample has 65,000 to 70,000 clones, 88% seen once. This receptor was identified in a human donor in good health. Some clones in this sample may be carry-over from other donors' samples. The rearrangement joins TRBV4-3 to TRBJ2-2; D is undetermined. Sequencing was performed on PBMCs. The CDR3 region has the DNA TGCGCCAGCAGCCCCTACGTCGGGACCGGGGAGCTGTTTTTT. It translates to CASSPYVGTGELFF.